These 18 T cell receptor beta chains came from one sample sequenced in a study of OX40 agonist ivuxolimab in advanced cancers. Measured with immunoSEQ multiplex PCR; TCRdb has only the in-frame clones, and not every one. The sample shows roughly 75,000 clones, around nine tenths of them seen only once. Material: CD4+ or CD8+ T cells sorted from blood, obtained in a trial of the OX40 agonist ivuxolimab. These receptors came from an adult with an advanced solid tumor such as melanoma, head and neck, liver or kidney cancer.

The chain carries TRBV5-6 and TRBJ2-1; D possibly uses TRBD1 or TRBD2 (6 bases each). Germline V gives CDR1 SGHDT, CDR2 YYEEEE. The V end lost 3 bases, the J end lost 7 bases, and 23 bases lay between the germline ends. The CDR3 runs to 17 residues. The CDR3 loop is CASSSVRSGAGWNEQFF. DNA of the CDR3: TGTGCCAGCAGCTCCGTTCGTTCGGGGGCGGGGTGGAATGAGCAGTTCTTC.

The chain joins TRBV30 to TRBJ1-1; D perhaps matches TRBD1 (6 bases). CDR1 and CDR2 from the germline V gene are GTSNPN and SVGIG (reference sequence). V gave up 0 bases and J gave up 7 bases, with 15 bases separating them. This CDR3 contains 14 residues. In DNA, the CDR3 is TGTGCCTGGAGTGTACGAGGGGGGTCTGGTGAAGCTTTCTTT. Its protein is CAWSVRGGSGEAFF.

The gene calls are TRBV27 and TRBJ2-3; TRBD1 agrees at 8 bases. Germline CDR1 reads MNHEY; CDR2 reads SMNVEV (reference sequence). The CDR3 extends over 14 amino acids. V dropped 5 bases and J dropped 3; count of bases not matched to a gene: 4. The DNA of the CDR3 is TGTGCCAGCAGTAAAACAGGGGGGACAGATACGCAGTATTTT. It codes for CASSKTGGTDTQYF.

V gene TRBV5-1 combines with J gene TRBJ2-7, with TRBD2 as a possible D gene (6 bases). The CDR3 totals 14 residues. Between the trimmed V and J ends, which lost 4 bases and 0 bases, there was a span of 11 bases. The germline V gene has CDR1 SGHRS and CDR2 YFSETQ. CDR3 protein: CASSRTGDSYEQYF. The CDR3 DNA reads TGCGCCAGCAGCCGCACGGGGGACTCCTACGAGCAGTACTTC.

The chain couples TRBV7-3 to TRBJ1-1; no clear D gene. Trimming stripped 4 bases from V and 1 base from J, with 10 bases between. CDR1 and CDR2 from the germline V gene are SGHTA and FQGTGA. The CDR3 consists of 14 residues. CDR3 in DNA: TGTGCCAGCAGCTCAATCGGGCGGAACACTGAAGCTTTCTTT. Amino acid sequence: CASSSIGRNTEAFF.

The rearrangement joins TRBV5-1 to TRBJ2-7; D tentatively reads TRBD1 or TRBD2 (5 bases each). V lost 3 bases and J 2 bases, leaving 15 bases between the germline ends. The CDR3 totals 15 residues. CDR1 SGHRS and CDR2 YFSETQ come from the germline V gene. The CDR3 loop is CASSSLGWGTYEQYF. The CDR3 region has the DNA TGCGCCAGCAGCTCCCTAGGGTGGGGGACCTACGAGCAGTACTTC.

This chain links TRBV28 with TRBJ2-1; either TRBD1 or TRBD2 may supply D (5 bases each). Trimming pared 5 bases from V and 6 bases from J, leaving 17 bases between. The CDR3 loop spans 15 amino acids. Germline V lookup: CDR1 MDHEN, CDR2 SYDVKM. The CDR3 sequence is CASSVRDAARNEQFF. As DNA, the CDR3 is TGTGCCAGCAGTGTCCGGGACGCCGCTCGCAATGAGCAGTTCTTC.

This chain joins TRBV6-5 and TRBJ1-3, with 11 bases aligning to TRBD1. The CDR3 covers 15 residues. Germline trimming cut 5 bases from V and 4 bases from J; bases unmatched to any gene: 4. Germline lookup yields CDR1 MNHEY and CDR2 SVGAGI. CDR3 DNA sequence: TGTGCCAGCAGTCGGGACAGGGGGACCGGAAACACCATATATTTT. It encodes CASSRDRGTGNTIYF.

This sequence joins TRBV29-1 and TRBJ2-7; no firm D call. The ends were cut back, 4 bases at V and 0 bases at J, with 4 bases in the middle. CDR1 is SQVTM, CDR2 ANQGSEA, per germline. The CDR3 sequence is 11 residues long. The CDR3 DNA is TGCAGCGTTGTAACCTCCTACGAGCAGTACTTC. Its translation: CSVVTSYEQYF.

In its sample, this clone was seen once. The chain links TRBV18 to TRBJ1-1; tentative D call: TRBD1 (5 bases). CDR3 length equals 11 residues. Germline V gene sequence: CDR1 KGHSH, CDR2 LQKENI. Trimming left V 3 bases short and J 6 bases short, with 5 bases between. The CDR3 DNA reads TGTGCCAGCTCACCCAGGGCTGAAGCTTTCTTT. This translates into CASSPRAEAFF.

This chain connects TRBV30 to TRBJ1-1; 9 positions agree with TRBD1. The CDR3 contains 15 residues. Per germline, CDR1 GTSNPN and CDR2 SVGIG (reference sequence). Unmatched junction bases numbered 15, after V lost 8 bases and J lost 5 bases. CDR3 residues: CAARGQGLGGTEAFF. As DNA, the CDR3 is TGTGCCGCCCGGGGACAGGGTTTAGGGGGGACTGAAGCTTTCTTT.

The chain is built from TRBV7-9 and TRBJ1-1; TRBD1 aligns across 8 bases. The V gene's germline CDR1 is SEHNR and CDR2 FQNEAQ (reference sequence). J gave up 7 bases and V 3 bases, and 1 base lay outside the gene matches. The CDR3 extends over 12 amino acids. CDR3 nucleotide sequence: TGTGCCAGCAGCTTGACAGGGGTTGAAGCTTTCTTT. It is translated as CASSLTGVEAFF.

This clone was counted a single time. The chain carries TRBV28 and TRBJ2-4; D is unclear. V lost 10 bases to trimming and J lost 0 bases, with 10 bases between them. Germline loops: CDR1 MDHEN, CDR2 SYDVKM. The CDR3 runs to 13 residues. The CDR3 spells CATGDLAKNIQYF. Here the CDR3 DNA reads TGTGCCACTGGAGACCTAGCCAAAAACATTCAGTACTTC.

This clone was recorded once. V and J are TRBV5-1 and TRBJ2-1; D may be TRBD2 (6 bases). Germline V CDR1 and CDR2: SGHRS, YFSETQ. The CDR3 covers 16 residues. V was clipped by 4 bases and J by 9 bases, with 23 bases between them. The CDR3 reads CASSLVASVLESEQFF. In nucleotides, the CDR3 is TGCGCCAGCAGCCTGGTAGCTAGCGTCCTAGAGAGTGAGCAGTTCTTC. The complete variable domain, with remaining parts taken from reference TRBV5-1 and TRBJ2-1, reads KAGVTQTPRYLIKTRGQQVTLSCSPISGHRSVSWYQQTPGQGLQFLFEYFSETQRNKGNFPGRFSGRQFSNSRSEMNVSTLELGDSALYLCASSLVASVLESEQFFGPGTRLTVL.

V is TRBV18 and J is TRBJ2-1; 7 nucleotides align to TRBD2. V lost 0 bases to trimming and J lost 7 bases; unmatched junction nucleotides: 9. The germline CDR1 and CDR2 sequences are KGHSH and LQKENI. The CDR3 covers 16 residues. Here the CDR3 reads CASSPPGGRAGNEQFF. The CDR3, as DNA: TGTGCCAGCTCACCACCAGGTGGGAGGGCCGGGAATGAGCAGTTCTTC.

This clone appeared a single time. This CDR3 reads CASSRRSGSNNEQFF. CDR3 coding DNA: TGTGCCAGCAGCCGGAGGAGCGGGTCCAACAATGAGCAGTTCTTC. The chain carries TRBV11-3 and TRBJ2-1, with D tentatively TRBD2 (6 bases). Per the germline V gene, CDR1 is SGHNT and CDR2 is YENEEA. This CDR3 region has 15 residues. Trimming pared 5 bases from V and 5 bases from J, leaving 16 bases between.

Regarding this clone: Other DNA sequences in this specimen translate into the identical CDR3. This rearrangement joins TRBV11-2 to TRBJ2-3; TRBD2 might be the D (6 bases). From germline, CDR1 is SGHAT and CDR2 FQNNGV. V lost 1 base and J 2 bases, leaving 10 bases between the germline ends. This CDR3 is 15 amino acids long. The CDR3 reads CASSLGTGVTDTQYF. The CDR3 region has the DNA TGTGCCAGCAGCTTAGGAACGGGGGTCACAGATACGCAGTATTTT.

This chain's CDR3 is CSVRAGGTDTQYF. The CDR3 coding sequence is TGCAGCGTTAGAGCGGGGGGAACAGATACGCAGTATTTT. The chain combines TRBV29-1 with TRBJ2-3, with TRBD2 matching over 9 bases. V shed 5 bases, J shed 3 bases, and the junction held 3 bases outside the gene matches. The CDR3 contains 13 residues. Looked up from germline, CDR1 is SQVTM and CDR2 is ANQGSEA.